These 28 T cell receptor beta chains were sequenced from one sample in a study of molecular identifiers for immune sequencing clone quantification (dated by TCRdb to the late 2010s). Library creation used PCR. The run used an Illumina HiSeq 4000. Through fastp at Q25 and MiXCR, TCRdb rebuilt clones from the public reads, retaining in-frame beta chains. Under each unique CDR3 protein, matching rows form one entry showing the most common genes and DNA. This sample comprises over 600,000 distinct CDR3 sequences, approximately 20% of them detected only once. Jointly, the top ten make up about 0.9% of the sample. Sequencing was performed on naive CD8+ T cells from blood, with Jurkat cell RNA spiked in. What the cell subset or site label conveys for this sample: FACS-sorted CD8+CD4-CCR7+CD45RA+ naive T cells. These TCRs come from a human donor in good health. Some libraries in this study had Jurkat cell RNA spiked in.

A note on this clonotype: A much larger clone differs by one base, so this may be a read error. This chain links TRBV24-1 with TRBJ2-3, with TRBD1 as a possible D gene (6 bases). The germline V gene has CDR1 KGHDR and CDR2 SFDVKD. This CDR3 has 13 residues. CDR3 residues: CVTSEAGADTQYF. The CDR3 bases are TGTGTCACCAGTGAAGCAGGGGCAGATACGCAGTATTTT.

This clonotype came up many times. The rearrangement links TRBV29-1 to TRBJ2-3; 8 bases line up with TRBD1. The trim removed 8 bases at V and 2 bases at J, leaving 3 bases unmatched. The CDR3 runs to 12 residues. From germline, CDR1 is SQVTM and CDR2 ANQGSEA. CDR3: CSHRGVTDTQYF. For the CDR3, the DNA is TGCAGCCACAGGGGGGTCACAGATACGCAGTATTTT.

This clonotype was seen at least ten times. The genes are TRBV30 and TRBJ2-3, with D perhaps TRBD2 (5 bases). Per the germline V gene, CDR1 is GTSNPN and CDR2 is SVGIG (reference sequence). V lost 2 bases and J 3 bases, leaving 9 bases between the germline ends. This CDR3 comprises 13 residues. CDR3 in amino acids: CAWSRLATDTQYF. The CDR3, as DNA: TGTGCCTGGAGTCGGCTAGCTACAGATACGCAGTATTTT.

CDR3 sequence: CASSIDPAGSSYNEQFF. The CDR3 bases are TGTGCCAGTAGTATAGATCCGGCGGGGAGTTCCTACAATGAGCAGTTCTTC. The chain couples TRBV19 to TRBJ2-1; the D gene is possibly TRBD2 (6 bases). The V end lost 0 bases, the J end lost 1 base, and 13 bases lay between the germline ends. The CDR3 totals 17 residues. In germline, CDR1 is LNHDA, CDR2 SQIVND (reference sequence). Filled out from reference TRBV19 and TRBJ2-1, the complete variable domain reads DGGITQSPKYLFRKEGQNVTLSCEQNLNHDAMYWYRQDPGQGLRLIYYSQIVNDFQKGDIAEGYSVSREKKESFPLTVTSAQKNPTAFYLCASSIDPAGSSYNEQFFGPGTRLTVL.

The gene calls are TRBV5-5 and TRBJ2-5, with 9 bases lining up with TRBD2. This CDR3 has 15 amino acids. The germline V gene has CDR1 SGHKS and CDR2 YYEKEE (reference sequence). V lost 2 bases, J lost 4 bases, and 6 bases stayed unmatched. CDR3 protein: CASSLGGRARETQYF. CDR3 coding DNA: TGTGCCAGCAGCTTAGGCGGGAGGGCCCGAGAGACCCAGTACTTC.

This clonotype was observed at least ten times. V is TRBV5-4 and J is TRBJ2-7; the match to TRBD1 covers 8 bases. This CDR3 comprises 15 residues. J gave up 2 bases and V 4 bases, and 8 bases lay outside the gene matches. Germline CDR1 SGHNT, CDR2 YYREEE (reference sequence). This CDR3 is CASSPRTGTAYEQYF. The CDR3 DNA is TGTGCCAGCAGCCCTCGGACAGGGACAGCCTACGAGCAGTACTTC.

This clonotype was observed at least ten times. The V and J genes are TRBV20-1 and TRBJ2-3; possible D gene TRBD2, 6 bases. The V end lost 3 bases, the J end lost 0 bases, and 19 bases lay between the germline ends. The germline V gene encodes CDR1 DFQATT and CDR2 SNEGSKA (reference sequence). The CDR3 has 17 amino acids. This CDR3 reads CSASPLSGPTSTDTQYF. The CDR3 region has the DNA TGCAGTGCTAGTCCGCTTAGCGGCCCGACAAGCACAGATACGCAGTATTTT.

This clonotype has a count of ten or more. The chain carries TRBV4-1 and TRBJ2-5; no definite D call. Germline values: CDR1 MGHRA, CDR2 YSYEKL. The CDR3 length is 14 residues. V gave up 0 bases and J gave up 3 bases, with 8 bases separating them. Here the CDR3 DNA reads TGCGCCAGCAGCCAAGATTTCAGGAAAGAGACCCAGTACTTC. Amino acids: CASSQDFRKETQYF.

In its sample, this clonotype was seen a few times. A much larger clone lies a single base off, so this may be a read error. The rearrangement joins TRBV6-1 to TRBJ2-5; no firm D call. This CDR3 comprises 16 residues. Germline-derived CDR1 and CDR2 are MNHNS and SASEGT. V was shortened by 1 base and J by 0 bases, with 12 bases between the two germline ends. The CDR3 DNA sequence: TGTGCCAGCAGTGAAGTCGTCAGATCGTACCAAGAGACCCAGTACTTC. This translates into CASSEVVRSYQETQYF.

In the case of this clonotype: A clone one base away is much larger, so this may be a read error. The CDR3 DNA reads as TGCAGCGTTGCGTGGGGTAGGGGGGCACTACAAAAGACCCAGTACTTC. The encoded protein is CSVAWGRGALQKTQYF. This chain links TRBV29-1 with TRBJ2-5; D possibly matches TRBD1 or TRBD2 (6 bases each). Trimming removed 4 bases at V and 6 bases at J, with 24 bases between. The CDR3 length is 16 residues. CDR1 is SQVTM, CDR2 ANQGSEA, per germline.

Of note for this clonotype: This could be a read error, since a much larger clone is one nucleotide away. This sequence joins TRBV6-1 and TRBJ2-2; perhaps D is TRBD1 or TRBD2 (5 bases each). This CDR3 has 15 amino acids. Per the germline V gene, CDR1 is MNHNS and CDR2 is SASEGT. DNA for the CDR3: TGTGCCAGCAGTTCTCGCCGGGACGGCACCGGGGAGCTGTCTTTT. This codes for CASSSRRDGTGELSF.

At least ten counts were recorded for this clonotype. The V gene is TRBV4-2, the J gene TRBJ1-5; D ambiguous. The CDR3 is 14 amino acids. Trimming removed 0 bases at V and 5 bases at J, with 8 bases between. Germline lookup yields CDR1 LGHNA and CDR2 YNFKEQ. CDR3 DNA sequence: TGTGCCAGCAGCCAAGAGGCGGCGTATCAGCCCCAGCATTTT. Its translation: CASSQEAAYQPQHF.

Note on this clonotype: Since a much larger clone is just one base distant, this may be a read error. This rearrangement joins TRBV10-3 to TRBJ2-5; the match to TRBD2 covers 14 bases. The CDR3 runs 14 residues. CDR1 ENHRY and CDR2 SYGVKD come from the germline V gene. The CDR3 loop is CAVRGTSGGQTQYF. CDR3 nucleotides: TGTGCCGTCAGGGGGACTAGCGGGGGACAGACCCAGTACTTC.

This clonotype came up many times. The chain links TRBV12-3 or TRBV12-4 to TRBJ1-1; D remains ambiguous. V lost 1 base and J 3 bases, leaving 6 bases between the germline ends. The CDR3 length is 13 residues. The DNA of the CDR3 is TGTGCCAGCAGTTTAGAGAGATACACTGAAGCTTTCTTT. Translating it yields CASSLERYTEAFF.

Remarks on this clonotype: One junction end does not reproduce the germline sequence, and a read error may be involved. This chain uses TRBV7-8 with TRBJ2-3, with TRBD2 identical over 8 bases. The CDR3 runs to 15 residues. Germline CDR1 SGHVS, CDR2 FQNEAQ. CDR3 nucleotides: TGTGCCGGCAGCTTAGAAGGGGCCGGGGGGGGTACGCAGTATTTT. This gives the protein CAGSLEGAGGGTQYF.

About this clonotype itself: A much larger clonotype is one base distant, so this may be a read error. Since the CDR3 does not end with the conserved phenylalanine or tryptophan, this likely comes from a read error. The chain employs TRBV11-2 and TRBJ2-3; TRBD1 is a possible D gene (5 bases). V was clipped by 6 bases and J by 4 bases, with 17 bases between them. The germline CDR1 and CDR2 sequences are SGHAT and FQNNGV. This CDR3 spans 15 amino acids. As DNA, the CDR3 is TGTGCCAGCAGTTCTCAGGGTTTCAGGGCAGATACGCAGTATCTT. Its translation is CASSSQGFRADTQYL.

Notes on this clonotype: This may be a read error, as it is one base from a much larger clone. J is TRBJ2-1 and V is TRBV7-2; 15 bases match TRBD2. Germline loops: CDR1 SGHTA, CDR2 FQGNSA. The CDR3 extends over 15 amino acids. J was trimmed by 6 bases and V by 6 bases; bases with no gene match: 3. In DNA form, the CDR3 reads TGTGCCAGCAGGGGGACTAGCGGGGGGACCAATGAGCAGTTCTTC. It is translated as CASRGTSGGTNEQFF.

This clonotype has at least ten counts. In DNA, the CDR3 is TGTGCCAGCAGTCCTCTTAGCGGGGGCACAGATACGCAGTATTTT. Residues: CASSPLSGGTDTQYF. The gene calls are TRBV12-3 or TRBV12-4 and TRBJ2-3, with 8 bases lining up with TRBD2. The CDR3 sequence is 15 residues long. Trimming at V came to 5 bases and at J to 1 base, leaving 5 bases not matched to a gene.

This clonotype was observed at least ten times. The rearrangement links TRBV20-1 to TRBJ1-1, with D unresolved. CDR3 length: 15 amino acids. Between the trimmed V and J ends, which lost 3 bases and 8 bases, there was a span of 22 bases. Per germline, CDR1 DFQATT and CDR2 SNEGSKA (reference sequence). CDR3 nucleotide sequence: TGCAGTGCTAGCGTCTACAGCGGTGCCGTGAGGGAAGCTTTCTTT. The encoded protein is CSASVYSGAVREAFF.

In this sample, this clonotype turned up many times. This chain links TRBV7-9 with TRBJ2-7, with 7 bases matching TRBD1. This CDR3 contains 14 residues. The germline V gene has CDR1 SEHNR and CDR2 FQNEAQ (reference sequence). V dropped 4 bases and J dropped 2; count of bases not matched to a gene: 5. Here the CDR3 DNA reads TGTGCCAGCAGCTCGGACAGGACCCCCTACGAGCAGTACTTC. Translation gives CASSSDRTPYEQYF.

There are a few counts of this clonotype. The rearrangement joins TRBV24-1 to TRBJ1-2, with D maybe TRBD1 (6 bases). In germline, CDR1 is KGHDR, CDR2 SFDVKD. The CDR3 extends over 15 amino acids. V was pared by 5 bases and J by 0 bases, with 12 bases between. The CDR3 here is CATSALTGTNYGYTF. The CDR3 DNA is TGTGCCACCAGTGCGCTGACAGGAACTAACTATGGCTACACCTTC.

The V gene is TRBV16, the J gene TRBJ2-2; D is ambiguous. The CDR3 covers 13 residues. The germline V and J ends were trimmed by 1 base and 5 bases, with 5 bases remaining between them. Germline values: CDR1 KGHSY, CDR2 FQNENV. The CDR3 DNA reads as TGTGCCAGCAGCCAATTAATGACCGGGGAGCTGTTTTTT. Its translation: CASSQLMTGELFF.

This clonotype was seen only a few times. The rearrangement uses TRBV27 and TRBJ1-1; D is perhaps TRBD1 (5 bases). The germline CDR1 and CDR2 sequences are MNHEY and SMNVEV (reference sequence). Trimming took 8 bases from V and 7 from J, leaving 17 bases between them. The CDR3 spans 13 residues. CDR3 in amino acids: CASLTGGDGEAFF. The CDR3 bases are TGTGCCAGCTTGACGGGAGGGGATGGTGAAGCTTTCTTT.

The chain links TRBV27 to TRBJ2-3, with a tentative D call TRBD2 (6 bases). CDR1 and CDR2 (germline): MNHEY, SMNVEV (reference sequence). CDR3 length: 14 residues. V lost 5 bases and J lost 2, with 11 bases in between. The CDR3, as DNA: TGTGCCAGCAGTACGGACTACAACACAGATACGCAGTATTTT. This sequence encodes CASSTDYNTDTQYF.

This clonotype was seen repeatedly, ten times or more. This sequence joins TRBV10-3 and TRBJ2-7; 8 bases agree with TRBD1. CDR1 and CDR2 from the germline V gene are ENHRY and SYGVKD. With V trimmed by 6 bases and J by 2 bases, 6 bases remained unmatched. The CDR3 contains 14 residues. CDR3 nucleotides: TGTGCCATCAGCATCACAGGGGGTCCCTACGAGCAGTACTTC. Encoded protein: CAISITGGPYEQYF.

In its sample, this clonotype was seen many times. The chain links TRBV7-9 to TRBJ1-1; D remains unclear. CDR1 is SEHNR, CDR2 FQNEAQ, per germline (reference sequence). This CDR3 is 15 amino acids long. Trimming took 8 bases from V and 0 from J, leaving 16 bases between them. The CDR3 loop is CASDQKSTMNTEAFF. The CDR3 nucleotides read TGTGCCAGCGATCAGAAGAGTACCATGAACACTGAAGCTTTCTTT. Using reference TRBV7-9 and TRBJ1-1 for the parts outside the CDR3, the full variable domain is DTGVSQNPRHKITKRGQNVTFRCDPISEHNRLYWYRQTLGQGPEFLTYFQNEAQLEKSRLLSDRFSAERPKGSFSTLEIQRTEQGDSAMYLCASDQKSTMNTEAFFGQGTRLTVV.

This chain links TRBV4-1 with TRBJ2-3; 10 nucleotides align to TRBD1. CDR1 and CDR2 from the germline V gene are MGHRA and YSYEKL. V shed 4 bases and J 0 bases; nucleotides not matched to a gene: 16. The CDR3 consists of 20 residues. CDR3 coding DNA: TGCGCCAGCAGCCCCGACCAACGGGACAGGGGCCACCCTAGCACAGATACGCAGTATTTT. Its protein is CASSPDQRDRGHPSTDTQYF.

This clonotype has a handful of counts. V and J are TRBV7-9 and TRBJ2-1, with D perhaps TRBD2 (5 bases). CDR1 and CDR2 from the germline V gene are SEHNR and FQNEAQ (reference sequence). The length of the CDR3 is 12 residues. Trimming stripped 8 bases from V and 5 bases from J, with 10 bases between. CDR3 in DNA: TGTGCCAGCGCGGGCCCCCACAATGAGCAGTTCTTC. It codes for CASAGPHNEQFF. Variable domain in full (rest from reference TRBV7-9 and TRBJ2-1): DTGVSQNPRHKITKRGQNVTFRCDPISEHNRLYWYRQTLGQGPEFLTYFQNEAQLEKSRLLSDRFSAERPKGSFSTLEIQRTEQGDSAMYLCASAGPHNEQFFGPGTRLTVL.